These 16 T cell receptor beta chains share one sample of origin, sequenced in a study of a mutant IDH1 vaccine in newly diagnosed glioma. The table came from immunoSEQ multiplex PCR; TCRdb's copy has only in-frame clones and leaves some out. The sample comprises tens of thousands of clones, less than 90% of which are singletons, and over 4% rests with the top ten. What these receptors recognize is not known. Specified time point: week 35, safety follow-up. All doses held 300 ug of mutant IDH1 20-mer peptide, with topical imiquimod. The material sequenced was PBMCs, taken from a glioma patient whose treatment included an IDH1 peptide vaccine. Every receptor here comes from a woman in her late teens or twenties with glioma.

V is TRBV14 and J is TRBJ2-3, with 10 nucleotides matching TRBD2. Losses at the gene ends were 0 bases for V and 1 base for J; bases not matched to a gene: 7. The CDR3 consists of 18 residues. CDR1 is SGHDN and CDR2 is FVKESK in the germline V gene. Here the CDR3 reads CASSQERTSGPGTDTQYF. Written as DNA, the CDR3 is TGTGCCAGCAGCCAAGAACGGACTAGCGGCCCAGGCACAGATACGCAGTATTTT. The complete variable domain, with remaining parts taken from reference TRBV14 and TRBJ2-3, reads EAGVTQFPSHSVIEKGQTVTLRCDPISGHDNLYWYRRVMGKEIKFLLHFVKESKQDESGMPNNRFLAERTGGTYSTLKVQPAELEDSGVYFCASSQERTSGPGTDTQYFGPGTRLTVL.

The genes are TRBV6-1 and TRBJ1-2, with 10 bases lining up with TRBD1. V dropped 1 base and J dropped 4; count of bases not matched to a gene: 3. The CDR3 consists of 15 residues. The V gene's germline CDR1 is MNHNS and CDR2 SASEGT. The chain's CDR3 is CASSEETGGSYGYTF. The DNA of the CDR3 is TGTGCCAGCAGTGAAGAGACAGGGGGCAGCTATGGCTACACCTTC.

V and J are TRBV21-1 and TRBJ1-6. TRBV21-1 is annotated as a pseudogene. The CDR3 covers 10 residues. The CDR3 DNA sequence: TGTGCCTGTACAGCGGCGCCCCTCCACTTT. This gives the protein CACTAAPLHF.

V and J are TRBV6-1 and TRBJ2-1; TRBD2 aligns across 10 bases. The V gene's germline CDR1 is MNHNS and CDR2 SASEGT. Trimming removed 6 bases from V and 6 bases from J; junction bases left unmatched: 5. The CDR3 consists of 14 residues. CDR3 nucleotides: TGTGCCAGCAGCGAGCGGGAGGGCCCCAATGAGCAGTTCTTC. Translating gives CASSEREGPNEQFF.

The J gene is TRBJ1-1, the V gene TRBV6-1; possibly TRBD1 for D (6 bases). CDR3 length: 14 residues. The germline V gene has CDR1 MNHNS and CDR2 SASEGT. Deletions cut 6 bases from V and 2 bases from J, with 13 bases between. Here the CDR3 reads CASSLWDTNTEAFF. The CDR3 DNA sequence: TGTGCCAGCAGCCTCTGGGACACCAACACTGAAGCTTTCTTT.

Here the CDR3 reads CASSLLTSGRPNEQFF. CDR3 DNA: TGTGCCAGCAGTTTACTGACTAGCGGGAGACCCAATGAGCAGTTCTTC. The J gene is TRBJ2-1, the V gene TRBV27; 12 bases are a match to TRBD2. Per germline, CDR1 MNHEY and CDR2 SMNVEV (reference sequence). V shed 2 bases and J 6 bases; nucleotides not matched to a gene: 5. The CDR3 runs to 16 residues.

The chain has TRBV7-2 and TRBJ1-1; D possibly corresponds to TRBD1 (5 bases). Germline V gene data show CDR1 as SGHTA and CDR2 as FQGNSA. V was pared by 2 bases and J by 2 bases, with 9 bases between. There are 14 residues in the CDR3. The CDR3 DNA sequence: TGTGCCAGCAGCTTACGGGGGATAAACACTGAAGCTTTCTTT. Translated, it gives CASSLRGINTEAFF.

This clone was counted once. CDR3 amino acids: CASSPVNRATFTEAFF. The DNA of the CDR3 is TGTGCCAGCTCGCCGGTAAACAGGGCCACGTTCACTGAAGCTTTCTTT. The rearrangement uses TRBV18 and TRBJ1-1; a possible D gene is TRBD1 (6 bases). Trimming stripped 6 bases from V and 4 bases from J, with 21 bases between. Germline CDR1 and CDR2: KGHSH and LQKENI. CDR3 size: 16 residues.

This clone has a handful of counts. This chain uses TRBV11-2 with TRBJ2-7; tentatively, D is TRBD1 or TRBD2 (6 bases each). The V and J ends lost 0 bases and 6 bases respectively, with 18 bases between them. CDR1 and CDR2 (germline): SGHAT, FQNNGV. This CDR3 contains 16 residues. CDR3 DNA: TGTGCCAGCAGCTTAGATTTCGGGGGCCCACTAGGCGAGCAGTACTTC. This gives the protein CASSLDFGGPLGEQYF.

This clone was counted a few times. The CDR3 DNA is TGTGCCAGCAGTGCTCAGCTCAACACCGGGGAGCTGTTTTTT. Translation: CASSAQLNTGELFF. The V and J genes are TRBV6-1 and TRBJ2-2; D not resolved. The germline CDR1 and CDR2 sequences are MNHNS and SASEGT. V was shortened by 4 bases and J by 2 bases, with 8 bases between the two germline ends. The CDR3 consists of 14 residues.

This clone showed up just once. V is TRBV5-4 and J is TRBJ2-1; 15 bases agree with TRBD2. Germline CDR1 is SGHNT and CDR2 is YYREEE (reference sequence). The CDR3 loop spans 15 amino acids. Trimming at V came to 2 bases and at J to 8 bases, leaving 2 bases not matched to a gene. CDR3: CASSLRTSGRDEQFF. CDR3 nucleotides: TGTGCCAGCAGCTTAAGGACTAGCGGGAGGGATGAGCAGTTCTTC.

V usage is TRBV30 and J usage is TRBJ2-1; 9 bases map to TRBD1. With V trimmed by 0 bases and J by 10 bases, 13 bases remained unmatched. Germline loops: CDR1 GTSNPN, CDR2 SVGIG (reference sequence). This CDR3 has 16 residues. This chain's CDR3 is CAWSVGPGQGSREQFF. DNA of the CDR3: TGTGCCTGGAGTGTGGGCCCGGGACAGGGCTCTCGGGAGCAGTTCTTC.

The chain carries TRBV11-3 and TRBJ1-1; unclear D gene. The V gene lost 5 bases and the J gene lost 5 bases, with 15 bases spanning the gap. The CDR3 is 14 residues long. The V gene's germline CDR1 is SGHNT and CDR2 YENEEA. CDR3 loop: CASSLEEGRTEAFF. CDR3 DNA: TGTGCCAGCAGCCTCGAGGAGGGAAGGACTGAAGCTTTCTTT.

The chain recombines TRBV6-4 with TRBJ2-7, with D perhaps matching TRBD2 (5 bases). There are 13 residues in the CDR3. V dropped 4 bases and J dropped 0 bases, with 7 bases sitting between them. Germline loops: CDR1 MRHNA, CDR2 SNTAGT. The CDR3 DNA follows: TGTGCCAGCAGTGTTGGGAGCTCCTACGAGCAGTACTTC. Translating it yields CASSVGSSYEQYF.

This clone was seen only a few times. This rearrangement joins TRBV6-4 to TRBJ1-1, with a tentative D call TRBD1 (5 bases). The germline V and J ends were trimmed by 6 bases and 1 base, with 12 bases remaining between them. CDR1 and CDR2 (germline): MRHNA, SNTAGT. This CDR3 is 14 amino acids long. CDR3 region: CASRKDSGNTEAFF. The CDR3 nucleotides read TGTGCCAGCAGAAAAGACAGCGGGAACACTGAAGCTTTCTTT.

The gene calls are TRBV13 and TRBJ1-1, with 8 bases fitting TRBD1. Germline lookup yields CDR1 PRHDT and CDR2 FYEKMQ (reference sequence). The CDR3 runs 15 residues. The trim removed 6 bases at V and 1 base at J, leaving 7 bases unmatched. The CDR3 DNA follows: TGTGCCAGCAGGCGGACAGGGCTTTCGAACACTGAAGCTTTCTTT. Its protein is CASRRTGLSNTEAFF.